One and the same sample provided the 29 T cell receptor beta chains below, sequenced in a study of lymphopenia after photon versus proton radiotherapy. Produced via immunoSEQ multiplex PCR; TCRdb's table is partial and in-frame only. The sample consists of fewer than 35,000 clones, 85% to 90% of them appearing once. Sequenced material: peripheral blood, taken from a patient treated with proton-based radiotherapy. These receptors all come from a woman in her sixties or seventies with pancreatic cancer. Some clones in this sample may be carry-over from other donors' samples.

The chain combines TRBV14 with TRBJ2-5; 9 positions agree with TRBD1. This CDR3 has 15 amino acids. V was clipped by 3 bases and J by 4 bases; unmatched bases: 6. The germline V gene has CDR1 SGHDN and CDR2 FVKESK. CDR3 loop: CASSQAQGARETQYF. As DNA, the CDR3 is TGTGCCAGCAGCCAGGCACAGGGGGCCCGAGAGACCCAGTACTTC.

This sequence joins TRBV6-5 and TRBJ1-4, with TRBD1 matching 8 bases. The length of the CDR3 is 14 residues. V shed 6 bases and J 4 bases; nucleotides not matched to a gene: 4. Germline assignment: CDR1 MNHEY and CDR2 SVGAGI. CDR3 coding DNA: TGTGCCAGCAGGCGGACAGGGTTTAATGAAAAACTGTTTTTT. Protein sequence: CASRRTGFNEKLFF.

CDR3: CASTSGGSGNTIYF. Here the CDR3 DNA reads TGTGCCAGCACCTCAGGAGGATCTGGAAACACCATATATTTT. This chain joins TRBV28 and TRBJ1-3, with no clear D. CDR1 and CDR2 (germline): MDHEN, SYDVKM. Trimming removed 7 bases from V and 1 base from J, with 11 bases in between. This CDR3 spans 14 amino acids.

This sequence joins TRBV6-1 and TRBJ2-7; 10 bases map to TRBD1. The CDR3 loop spans 15 amino acids. CDR1 and CDR2 from the germline V gene are MNHNS and SASEGT. Trimming cost V 1 base and J 5 bases; bases outside gene matches: 5. CDR3 sequence reads: CASSEEGGTGDEQYF. CDR3 DNA: TGTGCCAGCAGTGAAGAGGGGGGGACAGGGGACGAGCAGTACTTC.

V and J are TRBV10-3 and TRBJ2-5; D is unclear. CDR1 and CDR2 (germline): ENHRY, SYGVKD. V was cut by 5 bases and J by 2 bases, with 6 bases left in between. The CDR3 sequence is 12 residues long. The CDR3 bases are TGTGCCATCAGTTCCCAGCAAGAGACCCAGTACTTC. Its translation: CAISSQQETQYF.

The chain combines TRBV6-5 with TRBJ1-5, with 9 bases identical to TRBD1. J was trimmed by 3 bases and V by 4 bases; bases with no gene match: 7. This CDR3 is 16 amino acids long. CDR1 is MNHEY and CDR2 is SVGAGI in the germline V gene. The CDR3 reads CASSWDRDNNNQPQHF. CDR3 coding DNA: TGTGCCAGCAGTTGGGACAGGGATAATAACAATCAGCCCCAGCATTTT.

The J gene is TRBJ2-1, the V gene TRBV5-3; 8 bases match TRBD2. TRBV5-3 is an ORF for which the function is uncertain. The CDR3 consists of 14 residues. Trimming cost V 10 bases and J 6 bases; bases outside gene matches: 12. CDR3 sequence: CALPTAGGFNEQFF. In nucleotides, the CDR3 is TGTGCCCTCCCGACGGCGGGAGGCTTCAATGAGCAGTTCTTC.

V is TRBV7-9 and J is TRBJ1-2; no definite D call. The ends were cut back, 6 bases at V and 3 bases at J, with 14 bases in the middle. The CDR3 totals 14 residues. Germline loops: CDR1 SEHNR, CDR2 FQNEAQ (reference sequence). This chain's CDR3 is CASRGGGRDYGYTF. The CDR3 DNA sequence: TGTGCCAGCAGAGGAGGCGGGAGAGACTATGGCTACACCTTC.

The V and J genes are TRBV5-1 and TRBJ2-7, with 10 positions matching TRBD2. Trimming removed 3 bases from V and 5 bases from J; junction bases left unmatched: 8. The CDR3 length is 15 residues. Germline V CDR1 and CDR2: SGHRS, YFSETQ. The CDR3, as DNA: TGCGCCAGCAGCTCCACTAGCGGGAAGTTCCACGAGCAGTACTTC. This encodes CASSSTSGKFHEQYF.

The chain's CDR3 is CASSSGAGAPETQYF. The CDR3 nucleotides are TGTGCCAGCAGCTCCGGGGCGGGAGCACCAGAGACCCAGTACTTC. V and J are TRBV5-5 and TRBJ2-5; the match to TRBD2 covers 7 bases. Germline CDR1 and CDR2: SGHKS and YYEKEE (reference sequence). V shed 3 bases, J shed 4 bases, and the junction held 9 bases outside the gene matches. The CDR3 contains 15 residues.

The chain combines TRBV6-5 with TRBJ1-4; 7 nucleotides agree with TRBD1. V lost 2 bases, J lost 6 bases, and 3 bases stayed unmatched. The V gene's germline CDR1 is MNHEY and CDR2 SVGAGI. The CDR3 is 14 residues long. The CDR3 protein is CASSYRQGDEKLFF. The CDR3 DNA reads as TGTGCCAGCAGTTACAGACAGGGTGATGAAAAACTGTTTTTT.

The chain carries TRBV7-6 and TRBJ2-2; TRBD1 might be the D (6 bases). The CDR3 is 14 residues long. Germline loops: CDR1 SGHVS, CDR2 FNYEAQ. Trimming took off 5 bases at V and 5 bases at J, with 12 bases between the two ends. The CDR3 DNA is TGTGCCAGCAGCACCCCCAGGGGAACCGGGGAGCTGTTTTTT. Amino acids: CASSTPRGTGELFF.

The chain couples TRBV6-5 to TRBJ1-6; D is unresolved. This CDR3 contains 15 residues. V shed 6 bases and J shed 5 bases, with 14 bases lying between them. Germline values: CDR1 MNHEY, CDR2 SVGAGI. The CDR3: CASRPWPSNNSPLHF. The CDR3 coding sequence is TGTGCCAGCAGACCCTGGCCCTCAAATAATTCACCCCTCCACTTT.

The genes are TRBV7-9 and TRBJ1-2; D gene unclear. The CDR3 is made up of 14 amino acids. V lost 1 base and J 0 bases, leaving 6 bases between the germline ends. Germline lookup yields CDR1 SEHNR and CDR2 FQNEAQ (reference sequence). The CDR3: CASSLVVSNYGYTF. The CDR3 nucleotides are TGTGCCAGCAGCTTAGTGGTTTCTAACTATGGCTACACCTTC.

V and J are TRBV18 and TRBJ2-1; possible D gene TRBD2, 6 bases. Germline assignment: CDR1 KGHSH and CDR2 LQKENI. CDR3 length: 15 residues. V dropped 3 bases and J dropped 1 base, with 10 bases sitting between them. The CDR3 DNA follows: TGTGCCAGCTCACCTCGGCGGGATTCCTACAATGAGCAGTTCTTC. Translating gives CASSPRRDSYNEQFF.

V and J are TRBV6-5 and TRBJ2-7; no definite D call. V was pared by 0 bases and J by 2 bases, with 11 bases between. The CDR3 has 15 amino acids. Germline CDR1 MNHEY, CDR2 SVGAGI. CDR3 sequence: CASSYSTKFTYEQYF. The CDR3 region has the DNA TGTGCCAGCAGTTACTCGACCAAGTTCACCTACGAGCAGTACTTC.

The chain links TRBV4-2 to TRBJ1-6; no firm D call. The CDR3 loop spans 17 amino acids. Germline assignment: CDR1 LGHNA and CDR2 YNFKEQ. V lost 4 bases and J 7 bases, leaving 20 bases between the germline ends. CDR3 sequence reads: CASSPEPDRMGNSPLHF. DNA for the CDR3: TGTGCCAGCAGCCCCGAGCCAGACCGTATGGGCAATTCACCCCTCCACTTT.

The chain recombines TRBV18 with TRBJ1-1; D gene unclear. The CDR3 length is 13 residues. Germline CDR1 is KGHSH and CDR2 is LQKENI. The V end was cut by 3 bases, the J end by 9 bases, with 14 bases between. CDR3 sequence reads: CASSPLQSDKAFF. In DNA form, the CDR3 reads TGTGCCAGCTCACCCCTCCAGTCCGACAAAGCTTTCTTT.

The V and J genes are TRBV7-2 and TRBJ2-1, with D unresolved. The CDR3 covers 15 residues. The ends were cut back, 0 bases at V and 2 bases at J, with 8 bases in the middle. From germline, CDR1 is SGHTA and CDR2 FQGNSA. DNA for the CDR3: TGTGCCAGCAGCTTAGCCGGCACGGCCTACAATGAGCAGTTCTTC. Its translation: CASSLAGTAYNEQFF.

The chain is built from TRBV7-3 and TRBJ2-1, with D perhaps TRBD1 or TRBD2 (5 bases each). CDR3 size: 15 residues. V lost 2 bases and J lost 7, with 15 bases in between. Germline-derived CDR1 and CDR2 are SGHTA and FQGTGA. DNA for the CDR3: TGTGCCAGCAGCTTAGATCCGGGACCCTGGAATGAGCAGTTCTTC. As protein: CASSLDPGPWNEQFF. Supplemented by reference TRBV7-3 and TRBJ2-1, the full variable domain reads GAGVSQTPSNKVTEKGKYVELRCDPISGHTALYWYRQSLGQGPEFLIYFQGTGAADDSGLPNDRFFAVRPEGSVSTLKIQRTERGDSAVYLCASSLDPGPWNEQFFGPGTRLTVL.

The rearrangement joins TRBV5-1 to TRBJ1-1; TRBD1 agrees at 7 bases. Germline V gene lookup returns CDR1 SGHRS and CDR2 YFSETQ. V lost 0 bases to trimming and J lost 1 base; unmatched junction nucleotides: 3. This CDR3 comprises 15 residues. The CDR3 bases are TGCGCCAGCAGCTTGGCCGGGACAGCGAACACTGAAGCTTTCTTT. Protein: CASSLAGTANTEAFF.

This clone was found a few times. The chain combines TRBV5-5 with TRBJ1-1; 8 nucleotides match TRBD1. The CDR3 runs to 13 residues. The germline V gene encodes CDR1 SGHKS and CDR2 YYEKEE (reference sequence). With 0 bases clipped from V and 7 bases from J, the junction kept 2 bases outside the gene matches. The CDR3 DNA follows: TGTGCCAGCAGCTTGGATGGGACAGGTGAAGCTTTCTTT. Amino acids: CASSLDGTGEAFF.

The V and J genes are TRBV11-2 and TRBJ2-1, with D hard to call. V dropped 0 bases and J dropped 6 bases, with 15 bases sitting between them. In germline, CDR1 is SGHAT, CDR2 FQNNGV. This CDR3 has 16 amino acids. CDR3 amino acids: CASSLDGLSTTNEQFF. Here the CDR3 DNA reads TGTGCCAGCAGCTTAGATGGGCTGTCTACTACCAATGAGCAGTTCTTC.

This clone was recorded a few times. This chain connects TRBV30 to TRBJ1-5, with D hard to call. The CDR3 runs to 14 residues. Germline CDR1 GTSNPN, CDR2 SVGIG (reference sequence). Trimming cost V 2 bases and J 5 bases, with 13 bases left between them. The CDR3 is CAWSLGGVDQPQHF. The CDR3 DNA is TGTGCCTGGAGTCTCGGTGGGGTTGATCAGCCCCAGCATTTT.

The chain employs TRBV5-1 and TRBJ2-2, with 7 nucleotides matching TRBD2. CDR3 size: 15 residues. Germline assignment: CDR1 SGHRS and CDR2 YFSETQ. Trimming removed 5 bases from V and 2 bases from J; junction bases left unmatched: 6. In nucleotides, the CDR3 is TGCGCCAGCAGTGGTGCTAGCGGTAACACCGGGGAGCTGTTTTTT. It codes for CASSGASGNTGELFF.

The V gene is TRBV7-9, the J gene TRBJ2-1; 12 bases are shared with TRBD2. Germline CDR1 SEHNR, CDR2 FQNEAQ (reference sequence). With 5 bases clipped from V and 8 bases from J, the junction kept 10 bases outside the gene matches. CDR3 size: 16 residues. CDR3 residues: CASSPPSGRAEDEQFF. The CDR3 nucleotides read TGTGCCAGCAGCCCCCCTAGCGGGAGGGCGGAGGATGAGCAGTTCTTC.

The chain has TRBV6-1 and TRBJ1-5; weak D call: TRBD1 (5 bases). The germline CDR1 and CDR2 sequences are MNHNS and SASEGT. The CDR3 is 15 amino acids. The V end was cut by 6 bases, the J end by 3 bases, with 15 bases between. The CDR3 region has the DNA TGTGCCAGCAGGAGGGTTGGGGGAAACAATCAGCCCCAGCATTTT. This codes for CASRRVGGNNQPQHF.

The chain has TRBV11-2 and TRBJ1-1; D ambiguous. The V gene's germline CDR1 is SGHAT and CDR2 FQNNGV. V was clipped by 1 base and J by 1 base, with 7 bases between them. This CDR3 is 14 amino acids long. CDR3: CASSLAHRNTEAFF. CDR3 bases: TGTGCCAGCAGCTTAGCCCATCGGAACACTGAAGCTTTCTTT.

As for this clone: One junction end disagrees with the germline gene, perhaps due to a read error. V gene TRBV7-7 combines with J gene TRBJ2-5, with D unclear. CDR1 SSHAT and CDR2 FNYEAQ come from the germline V gene (reference sequence). The CDR3 runs 13 residues. The CDR3 nucleotides are TGTGCTAGCAGCTTAGTTCTTCTGGAGACCCAGTACTTC. Translation gives CASSLVLLETQYF.